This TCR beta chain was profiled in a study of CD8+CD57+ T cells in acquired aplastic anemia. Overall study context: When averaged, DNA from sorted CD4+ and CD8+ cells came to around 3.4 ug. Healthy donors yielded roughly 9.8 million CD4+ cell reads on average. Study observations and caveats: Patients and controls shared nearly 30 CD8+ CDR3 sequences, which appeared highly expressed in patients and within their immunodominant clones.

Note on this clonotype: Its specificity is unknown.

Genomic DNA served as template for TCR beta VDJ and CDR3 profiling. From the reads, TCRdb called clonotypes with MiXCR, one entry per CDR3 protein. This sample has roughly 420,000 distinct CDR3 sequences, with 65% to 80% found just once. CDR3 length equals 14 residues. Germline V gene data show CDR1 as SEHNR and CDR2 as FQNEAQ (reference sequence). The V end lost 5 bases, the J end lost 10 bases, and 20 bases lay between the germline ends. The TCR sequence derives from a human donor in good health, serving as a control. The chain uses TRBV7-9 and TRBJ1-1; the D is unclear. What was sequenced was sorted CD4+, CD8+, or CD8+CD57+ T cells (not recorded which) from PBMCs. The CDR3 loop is CASSKAERRVAAFF. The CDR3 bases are TGTGCCAGCAGCAAGGCGGAGAGACGCGTCGCAGCTTTCTTT.